The 2 T cell receptor beta chains listed next were all sequenced from one sample in a study of radiation and T cells in renal cell carcinoma. Documented time point: baseline pretreatment blood. Treatment noted: 15 Gy SBRT to primary tumor, nephrectomy 4 weeks later. Assay: immunoSEQ multiplex PCR; the TCRdb copy retains only in-frame clones and omits some. The sample has some 110,000 clones, 80% to 85% seen once. The sequencing here drew on blood, taken from a patient whose treatment included radiotherapy and nephrectomy. The receptors originated from a woman in her sixties or seventies with renal cell carcinoma.

V and J are TRBV29-1 and TRBJ1-1; D might be TRBD1 (5 bases). Per germline, CDR1 SQVTM and CDR2 ANQGSEA. The CDR3 length is 12 residues. The V and J ends lost 4 bases and 2 bases respectively, with 8 bases between them. The CDR3 is CSVGDFNTEAFF. In nucleotides, the CDR3 is TGCAGCGTTGGGGACTTTAACACTGAAGCTTTCTTT.

The V and J genes are TRBV29-1 and TRBJ1-3, with D unclear. Trimming stripped 3 bases from V and 4 bases from J, with 7 bases between. CDR1 SQVTM and CDR2 ANQGSEA come from the germline V gene. There are 12 residues in the CDR3. The CDR3 DNA reads TGCAGCGTTGACTCCGGGGGAAACACCATATATTTT. It encodes CSVDSGGNTIYF.